This paragraph covers one TCR beta chain sequence. As processed by the authors: Quantification of nucleated cells was approximated via reference gene primer amplification. Produced via immunoSEQ multiplex PCR; TCRdb's table is partial and in-frame only. V and J calls and clone size are copied from that table; D and trimming were computed from the DNA. The sample consists of around 200,000 clones, 86% of them appearing once. This sample is drawn from a study of blood T cell repertoires in COVID-19. Study at large: The samples span acute and convalescent COVID-19 from the United States, Italy and Spain. PBMCs, B-cell-depleted T cells, or T cells were the source of the cDNA or gDNA that made up the material.

This CDR3 has 14 residues. Germline assignment: CDR1 SGHTA and CDR2 FQGNSA. V was cut by 5 bases and J by 4 bases, with 12 bases left in between. This TCR came from a woman aged 50 to 60 with acute or convalescent COVID-19. Sequences were obtained from peripheral blood. The V call is TRBV7-2, the J call TRBJ1-3, with D perhaps TRBD1 (6 bases). The CDR3 sequence: CASSPGTLGNTIYF. For the CDR3, the DNA is TGTGCCAGCAGCCCCGGGACACTGGGAAACACCATATATTTT.